What follows are 5 T cell receptor beta chains derived from one specimen sequenced in a study of OX40 agonist ivuxolimab in advanced cancers. The assay was immunoSEQ multiplex PCR, and TCRdb's table has in-frame clones only and misses some. The sample includes about 80,000 clones, over 80% of them seen just once. This material consisted of CD4+ or CD8+ T cells sorted from blood, taken in a trial of the OX40 agonist ivuxolimab. The receptor set was obtained from an adult with an advanced solid tumor such as melanoma, head and neck, liver or kidney cancer.

J is TRBJ2-1 and V is TRBV7-2, with a weak D call TRBD1 (5 bases). Trimming pared 5 bases from V and 6 bases from J, leaving 14 bases between. CDR1 and CDR2 from the germline V gene are SGHTA and FQGNSA. The CDR3 runs 14 residues. As DNA, the CDR3 is TGTGCCAGCAGCACAGGACCAACGGCCAATGAGCAGTTCTTC. This sequence encodes CASSTGPTANEQFF. Filled out from reference TRBV7-2 and TRBJ2-1, the complete variable domain reads GAGVSQSPSNKVTEKGKDVELRCDPISGHTALYWYRQSLGQGLEFLIYFQGNSAPDKSGLPSDRFSAERTGGSVSTLTIQRTQQEDSAVYLCASSTGPTANEQFFGPGTRLTVL.

This sequence joins TRBV7-8 and TRBJ1-3; 7 bases are a match to TRBD1. Per the germline V gene, CDR1 is SGHVS and CDR2 is FQNEAQ. V was pared by 5 bases and J by 1 base, with 5 bases of the junction left unmatched. The CDR3 is 15 residues long. The CDR3 here is CASSPRQGSGNTIYF. The CDR3, as DNA: TGTGCCAGCAGCCCTAGACAGGGTTCTGGAAACACCATATATTTT.

The chain recombines TRBV6-6 with TRBJ1-2; 9 bases are a match to TRBD1. Germline V gives CDR1 MNHNY, CDR2 SVGAGI (reference sequence). Germline trimming cut 2 bases from V and 8 bases from J; bases unmatched to any gene: 6. The CDR3 totals 14 residues. This CDR3 is CASSYPRTGEGYTF. CDR3 DNA: TGTGCCAGCAGTTACCCACGGACAGGGGAAGGCTACACCTTC.

Here the CDR3 DNA reads TGCGCCAGCAGCTTTCAGGGAACTGAAGCTTTCTTT. This translates into CASSFQGTEAFF. The chain employs TRBV5-1 and TRBJ1-1; possible D gene TRBD1, 5 bases. This CDR3 is built from 12 residues. Between the trimmed V and J ends, which lost 2 bases and 5 bases, there was a span of 7 bases. Germline CDR1 SGHRS, CDR2 YFSETQ.

The V gene is TRBV28, the J gene TRBJ2-1; D gene uncertain. V gave up 11 bases and J gave up 7 bases, with 18 bases separating them. CDR3 length equals 13 residues. CDR1 is MDHEN, CDR2 SYDVKM, per germline. CDR3 sequence reads: CALSAFSSNEQFF. As DNA, the CDR3 is TGTGCCCTAAGCGCTTTCTCCAGTAATGAGCAGTTCTTC.